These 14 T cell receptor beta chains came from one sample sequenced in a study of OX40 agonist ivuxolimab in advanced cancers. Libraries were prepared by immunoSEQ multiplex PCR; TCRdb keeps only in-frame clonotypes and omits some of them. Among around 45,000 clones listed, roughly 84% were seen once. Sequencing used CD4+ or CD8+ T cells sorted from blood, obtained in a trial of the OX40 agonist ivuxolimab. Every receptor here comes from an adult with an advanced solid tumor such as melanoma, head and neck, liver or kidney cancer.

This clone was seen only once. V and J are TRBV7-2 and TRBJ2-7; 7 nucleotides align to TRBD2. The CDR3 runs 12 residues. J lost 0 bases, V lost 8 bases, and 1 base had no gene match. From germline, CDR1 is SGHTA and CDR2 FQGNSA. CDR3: CASASGSYEQYF. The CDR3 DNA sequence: TGTGCCAGCGCTAGCGGCTCCTACGAGCAGTACTTC. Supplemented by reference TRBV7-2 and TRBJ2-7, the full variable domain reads GAGVSQSPSNKVTEKGKDVELRCDPISGHTALYWYRQSLGQGLEFLIYFQGNSAPDKSGLPSDRFSAERTGGSVSTLTIQRTQQEDSAVYLCASASGSYEQYFGPGTRLTVT.

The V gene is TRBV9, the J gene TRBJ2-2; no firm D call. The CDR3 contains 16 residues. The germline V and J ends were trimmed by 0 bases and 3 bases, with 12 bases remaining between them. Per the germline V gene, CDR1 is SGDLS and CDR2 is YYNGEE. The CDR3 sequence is CASSVVPTTDTGELFF. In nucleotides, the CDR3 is TGTGCCAGCAGCGTAGTTCCTACCACGGACACCGGGGAGCTGTTTTTT.

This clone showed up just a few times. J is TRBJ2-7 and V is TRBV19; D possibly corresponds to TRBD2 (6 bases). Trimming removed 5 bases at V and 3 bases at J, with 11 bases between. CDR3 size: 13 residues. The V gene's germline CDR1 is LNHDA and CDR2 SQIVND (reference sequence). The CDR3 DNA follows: TGTGCCAGTAGTTTGGGACTGGGCTACGAGCAGTACTTC. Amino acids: CASSLGLGYEQYF. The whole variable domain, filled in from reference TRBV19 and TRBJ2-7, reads DGGITQSPKYLFRKEGQNVTLSCEQNLNHDAMYWYRQDPGQGLRLIYYSQIVNDFQKGDIAEGYSVSREKKESFPLTVTSAQKNPTAFYLCASSLGLGYEQYFGPGTRLTVT.

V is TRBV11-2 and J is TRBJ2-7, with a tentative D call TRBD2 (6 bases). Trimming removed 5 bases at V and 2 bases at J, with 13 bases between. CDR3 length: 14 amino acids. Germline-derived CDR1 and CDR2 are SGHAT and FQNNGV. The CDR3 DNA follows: TGTGCCAGCAGCCCCACTCCGGGGGCCTACGAGCAGTACTTC. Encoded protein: CASSPTPGAYEQYF.

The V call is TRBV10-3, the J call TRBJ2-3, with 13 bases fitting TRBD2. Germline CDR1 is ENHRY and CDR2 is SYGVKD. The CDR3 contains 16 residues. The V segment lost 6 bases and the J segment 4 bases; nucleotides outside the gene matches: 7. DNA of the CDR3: TGTGCCATCAGCGGAACTAGCGGGAGGGCGCCAGATACGCAGTATTTT. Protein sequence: CAISGTSGRAPDTQYF.

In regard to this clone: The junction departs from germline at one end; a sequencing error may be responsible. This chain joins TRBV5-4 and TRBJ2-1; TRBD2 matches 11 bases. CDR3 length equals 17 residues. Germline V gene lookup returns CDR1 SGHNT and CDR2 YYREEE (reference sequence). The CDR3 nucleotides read TGCGCCAGCAGCCAAGACCGCGGGACTAGCGGATACAATGAGCAGTTCTTC. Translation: CASSQDRGTSGYNEQFF.

The CDR3 coding sequence is TGTGCCAGCAGCCGATTCACTAGCGTGAACACCGGGGAGCTGTTTTTT. It encodes CASSRFTSVNTGELFF. This chain links TRBV7-8 with TRBJ2-2; 7 bases align to TRBD2. Trimming took 5 bases from V and 1 from J; bases not matched to a gene: 7. The germline CDR1 and CDR2 sequences are SGHVS and FQNEAQ. The CDR3 has 16 residues.

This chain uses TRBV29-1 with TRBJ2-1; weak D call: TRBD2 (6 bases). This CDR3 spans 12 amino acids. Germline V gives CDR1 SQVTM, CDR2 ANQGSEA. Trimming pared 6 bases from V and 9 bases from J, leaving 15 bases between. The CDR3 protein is CSVRGVGGEQFF. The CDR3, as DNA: TGCAGCGTCCGCGGGGTGGGAGGTGAGCAGTTCTTC.

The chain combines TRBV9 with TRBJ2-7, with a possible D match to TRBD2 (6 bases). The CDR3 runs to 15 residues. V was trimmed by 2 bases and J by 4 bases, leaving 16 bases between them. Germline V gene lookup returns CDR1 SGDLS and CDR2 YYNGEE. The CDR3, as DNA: TGTGCCAGCAGCGTCTCTTGGGACTCAGGTTACGAGCAGTACTTC. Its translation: CASSVSWDSGYEQYF.

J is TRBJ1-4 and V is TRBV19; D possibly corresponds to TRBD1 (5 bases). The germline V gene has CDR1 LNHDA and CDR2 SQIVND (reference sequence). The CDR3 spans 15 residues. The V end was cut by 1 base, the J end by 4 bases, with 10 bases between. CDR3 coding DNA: TGTGCCAGTAGTATAGTAGGGGAGCTTAATGAAAAACTGTTTTTT. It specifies CASSIVGELNEKLFF.

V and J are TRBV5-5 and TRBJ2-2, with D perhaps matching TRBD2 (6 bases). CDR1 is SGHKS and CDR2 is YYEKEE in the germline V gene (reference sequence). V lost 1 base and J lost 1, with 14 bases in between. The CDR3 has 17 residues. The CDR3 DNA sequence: TGTGCCAGCAGCTTGAGGTGGAGGGGATTGAACACCGGGGAGCTGTTTTTT. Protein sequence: CASSLRWRGLNTGELFF.

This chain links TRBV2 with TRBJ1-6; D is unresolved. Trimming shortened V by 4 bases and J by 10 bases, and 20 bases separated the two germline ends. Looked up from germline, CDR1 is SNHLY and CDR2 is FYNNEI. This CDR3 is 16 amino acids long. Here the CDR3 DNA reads TGTGCCAGCAGTGTCTCGGGCCCGTTGTCCAAGTCACCCCTCCACTTT. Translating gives CASSVSGPLSKSPLHF.

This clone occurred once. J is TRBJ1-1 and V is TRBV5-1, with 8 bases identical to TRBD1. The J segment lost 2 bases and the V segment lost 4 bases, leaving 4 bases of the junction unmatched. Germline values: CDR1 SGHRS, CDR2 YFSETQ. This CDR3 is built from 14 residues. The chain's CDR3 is CASSVSGGNTEAFF. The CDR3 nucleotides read TGCGCCAGCAGCGTCTCAGGGGGCAACACTGAAGCTTTCTTT.

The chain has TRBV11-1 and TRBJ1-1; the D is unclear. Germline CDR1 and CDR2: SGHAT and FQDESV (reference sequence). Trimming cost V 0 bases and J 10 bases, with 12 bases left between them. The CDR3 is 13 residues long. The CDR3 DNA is TGTGCCAGCAGCTTAGCCCGGGCGCTGGGAGCTTTCTTT. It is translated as CASSLARALGAFF. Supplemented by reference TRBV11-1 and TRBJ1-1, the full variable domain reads EAEVAQSPRYKITEKSQAVAFWCDPISGHATLYWYRQILGQGPELLVQFQDESVVDDSQLPKDRFSAERLKGVDSTLKIQPAELGDSAMYLCASSLARALGAFFGQGTRLTVV.